The entry below describes one TCR beta chain. The data were obtained in a study of T cells after yellow fever vaccination. TCRdb passed the 5' RACE reads through MiXCR, listing each CDR3 protein once. The repertoire holds around 550,000 distinct CDR3 sequences, roughly 21% seen once, with approximately 14% in the top ten. The TCR comes from a man aged 30 to 39 who received the YFV17D yellow fever vaccine. This sample comprised PBMCs, obtained 15 days after the yellow fever booster vaccination.

This chain's CDR3 is CASSPGGVGTDTQYF. The CDR3 nucleotides are TGTGCCAGCAGCCCCGGGGGGGTCGGCACAGATACGCAGTATTTT. The V and J genes are TRBV5-4 and TRBJ2-3; TRBD2 matches 8 bases. Per the germline V gene, CDR1 is SGHNT and CDR2 is YYREEE (reference sequence). This CDR3 spans 15 amino acids. V gave up 4 bases and J gave up 1 base; unmatched junction bases: 5.